The T cell receptor beta chain under discussion was sequenced for a study of T-cell memory formation after mild COVID-19. The CDR3 has 14 amino acids. The germline V gene has CDR1 SGHRS and CDR2 YFSETQ. V lost 2 bases to trimming and J lost 4 bases; unmatched junction nucleotides: 5. TCRdb reprocessed the 5' RACE reads via MiXCR and lists one record per CDR3 protein. The data hold fewer than 400,000 distinct CDR3 sequences, with about 15% observed a single time. The chain joins TRBV5-1 to TRBJ2-7; 8 bases are a match to TRBD1. This TCR was sampled from a man younger than 35 who had mild COVID-19 (a few samples of this study predate the infection). Cell type and time point are not known. Sequencing was carried out using PBMCs or a T cell subset sorted from them (not recorded which). CDR3 loop: CASSFNRGMYEQYF. Written as DNA, the CDR3 is TGCGCCAGCAGCTTTAACAGGGGGATGTACGAGCAGTACTTC.